These 18 T cell receptor beta chains share one sample of origin, sequenced in a study of immune cell composition in non-small cell lung cancer. The repertoire was sequenced with immunoSEQ multiplex PCR; TCRdb's copy has only in-frame clones and lacks some. This table has around 2,000 clones, more than 60% appearing once. Material: lung tumor tissue. The source of these receptors is a human donor with non-small cell lung cancer.

This clone turned up a few times. The V and J genes are TRBV5-1 and TRBJ2-2; D is unresolved. Germline V gives CDR1 SGHRS, CDR2 YFSETQ. The V end lost 4 bases, the J end lost 4 bases, and 14 bases lay between the germline ends. The length of the CDR3 is 15 residues. The CDR3 DNA sequence: TGCGCCAGCAGCCGGATCACAGTAGGCACCGGGGAGCTGTTTTTT. The encoded protein is CASSRITVGTGELFF.

The rearrangement uses TRBV18 and TRBJ1-1, with D possibly being TRBD1 (5 bases). V lost 0 bases to trimming and J lost 3 bases, with 14 bases between them. Per the germline V gene, CDR1 is KGHSH and CDR2 is LQKENI. CDR3 length equals 16 residues. In DNA form, the CDR3 reads TGTGCCAGCTCACCACCGGGGCGAAGCCGGGACACTGAAGCTTTCTTT. Translating it yields CASSPPGRSRDTEAFF.

This clone was picked up a small number of times. The chain combines TRBV30 with TRBJ2-1; 11 bases map to TRBD2. CDR3 length equals 14 residues. J was trimmed by 4 bases and V by 4 bases; bases with no gene match: 3. Germline V CDR1 and CDR2: GTSNPN, SVGIG (reference sequence). In DNA form, the CDR3 reads TGTGCCTGGAATAGCGGGGGGGGATACAATGAGCAGTTCTTC. Protein product: CAWNSGGGYNEQFF. Looking up the rest from reference TRBV30 and TRBJ2-1 gives the full variable domain: SQTIHQWPATLVQPVGSPLSLECTVEGTSNPNLYWYRQAAGRGLQLLFYSVGIGQISSEVPQNLSASRPQDRQFILSSKKLLLSDSGFYLCAWNSGGGYNEQFFGPGTRLTVL.

This clone showed up just once. This chain joins TRBV7-8 and TRBJ2-7, with 8 bases lining up with TRBD2. Losses at the gene ends were 1 base for V and 6 bases for J; bases not matched to a gene: 8. This CDR3 has 15 residues. Germline-derived CDR1 and CDR2 are SGHVS and FQNEAQ. The CDR3 DNA reads TGTGCCAGCAGCTTAGTACCGGGAGGGCCCTCCGAGCAGTACTTC. Translating gives CASSLVPGGPSEQYF.

The V gene is TRBV5-1, the J gene TRBJ2-2, with D maybe TRBD1 (6 bases). The CDR3 contains 17 residues. V was pared by 3 bases and J by 0 bases, with 15 bases between. CDR1 is SGHRS, CDR2 YFSETQ, per germline. The CDR3 region is CASSWDTGPSNTGELFF. In DNA, the CDR3 is TGCGCCAGCAGCTGGGATACAGGGCCGTCGAACACCGGGGAGCTGTTTTTT.

The CDR3: CASSLSAGWSSYEQYF. The CDR3 nucleotides read TGCGCCAGCAGCCTCTCCGCAGGGTGGAGCTCCTACGAGCAGTACTTC. This chain links TRBV5-1 with TRBJ2-7; maybe TRBD1 (5 bases). V dropped 4 bases and J dropped 0 bases, with 17 bases sitting between them. This CDR3 is built from 16 residues. Germline CDR1 reads SGHRS; CDR2 reads YFSETQ. Full variable domain (missing parts from reference TRBV5-1 and TRBJ2-7): KAGVTQTPRYLIKTRGQQVTLSCSPISGHRSVSWYQQTPGQGLQFLFEYFSETQRNKGNFPGRFSGRQFSNSRSEMNVSTLELGDSALYLCASSLSAGWSSYEQYFGPGTRLTVT.

The chain joins TRBV4-1 to TRBJ2-1, with a possible D match to TRBD2 (7 bases). Germline CDR1 and CDR2: MGHRA and YSYEKL. The CDR3 contains 17 residues. V lost 2 bases to trimming and J lost 0 bases, with 14 bases between them. CDR3 in DNA: TGCGCCAGCAGCCAAACACTAGGGGGGGACTCCTACAATGAGCAGTTCTTC. This translates into CASSQTLGGDSYNEQFF.

The chain uses TRBV27 and TRBJ1-4; 7 nucleotides line up with TRBD1. CDR1 and CDR2 (germline): MNHEY, SMNVEV (reference sequence). The V and J ends lost 5 bases and 8 bases, in that order; junction bases with no gene match: 8. This CDR3 contains 14 residues. The CDR3 DNA follows: TGTGCCAGCAGTCCGATGACAGGGATGGAAAAACTGTTTTTT. Translating it yields CASSPMTGMEKLFF.

The V and J genes are TRBV21-1 and TRBJ1-1. TRBV21-1 is a pseudogene. The CDR3 extends over 15 amino acids. The CDR3 DNA follows: TGTGCCAGCAGCAAAAAAATGCCCGGCGGGCCCGGAGCTTTCTTT. Its protein product is CASSKKMPGGPGAFF.

The rearrangement joins TRBV5-8 to TRBJ2-3, with 7 bases that match TRBD1. V gave up 4 bases and J gave up 4 bases; unmatched junction bases: 9. Per germline, CDR1 SGHTS and CDR2 YDEGEE. The CDR3 is made up of 15 amino acids. The CDR3 is CASSEQGLESDTQYF. The CDR3 region has the DNA TGTGCCAGCAGCGAACAGGGGCTGGAATCAGATACGCAGTATTTT. The variable domain in full, completed from reference TRBV5-8 and TRBJ2-3, reads EAGVTQSPTHLIKTRGQQATLRCSPISGHTSVYWYQQALGLGLQFLLWYDEGEERNRGNFPPRFSGRQFPNYSSELNVNALELEDSALYLCASSEQGLESDTQYFGPGTRLTVL.

The rearrangement joins TRBV28 to TRBJ2-1; maybe TRBD2 (6 bases). This CDR3 comprises 15 residues. Germline V gene lookup returns CDR1 MDHEN and CDR2 SYDVKM. V was shortened by 4 bases and J by 3 bases, with 13 bases between the two germline ends. DNA for the CDR3: TGTGCCAGCAGTTATAGCGGAGTCTTCTACAATGAGCAGTTCTTC. Amino acid sequence: CASSYSGVFYNEQFF. Based on the CDR3 plus reference TRBV28 and TRBJ2-1, the full variable domain is DVKVTQSSRYLVKRTGEKVFLECVQDMDHENMFWYRQDPGLGLRLIYFSYDVKMKEKGDIPEGYSVSREKKERFSLILESASTNQTSMYLCASSYSGVFYNEQFFGPGTRLTVL.

A few counts support this clone. At one of its ends the junction is not consistent with the germline gene, which may arise from a read error. V gene TRBV4-1 combines with J gene TRBJ2-7, with 10 bases matching TRBD1. The CDR3 has 16 amino acids. The V gene's germline CDR1 is MGHRA and CDR2 YSYEKL. The DNA of the CDR3 is TGCGCCAGCAGCCAAAGACCCGGGACAGGGGCCTACGGGCAGTACTTC. Translation: CASSQRPGTGAYGQYF.

The chain employs TRBV5-1 and TRBJ2-3, with 7 bases that match TRBD2. This CDR3 spans 15 amino acids. Germline CDR1 reads SGHRS; CDR2 reads YFSETQ. V was clipped by 3 bases and J by 4 bases; unmatched bases: 8. CDR3 in DNA: TGCGCCAGCAGCTCTGGAGGGAGGGCCGCAGATACGCAGTATTTT. It codes for CASSSGGRAADTQYF.

This sequence joins TRBV7-2 and TRBJ2-1; the match to TRBD2 covers 9 bases. The ends lost 5 bases at V and 0 bases at J; junction bases unmatched: 2. Germline-derived CDR1 and CDR2 are SGHTA and FQGNSA. The CDR3 is 15 amino acids. The CDR3 loop is CASSEGLASYNEQFF. CDR3 nucleotide sequence: TGTGCCAGCAGCGAGGGACTAGCCTCCTACAATGAGCAGTTCTTC.

This clone has just one count. The rearrangement joins TRBV28 to TRBJ2-5; D ambiguous. Looked up from germline, CDR1 is MDHEN and CDR2 is SYDVKM. Trimming removed 6 bases at V and 0 bases at J, with 8 bases between. The CDR3 runs to 13 residues. The CDR3 DNA reads TGTGCCAGCAGCGAAGAGTACCAAGAGACCCAGTACTTC. Amino acids: CASSEEYQETQYF.

The table lists this clone with a few counts. The V call is TRBV7-9, the J call TRBJ2-3; 11 nucleotides line up with TRBD2. V was clipped by 5 bases and J by 3 bases; unmatched bases: 7. CDR1 is SEHNR, CDR2 FQNEAQ, per germline (reference sequence). There are 16 residues in the CDR3. This CDR3 is CASSRLAGGPTDTQYF. The CDR3 DNA follows: TGTGCCAGCAGCCGATTAGCGGGAGGGCCGACAGATACGCAGTATTTT.

The J gene is TRBJ1-6, the V gene TRBV11-2; 7 nucleotides line up with TRBD1. Germline CDR1 reads SGHAT; CDR2 reads FQNNGV. The CDR3 sequence is 13 residues long. The J segment lost 7 bases and the V segment lost 5 bases, leaving 2 bases of the junction unmatched. The CDR3 DNA is TGTGCCAGCAGCCAGGACAGGAATTCACCCCTCCACTTT. Its protein is CASSQDRNSPLHF.

The rearrangement joins TRBV5-6 to TRBJ2-1; 9 bases are shared with TRBD2. CDR3 length: 16 residues. Germline CDR1 reads SGHDT; CDR2 reads YYEEEE. With 0 bases clipped from V and 9 bases from J, the junction kept 10 bases outside the gene matches. The CDR3 spells CASSLVLAGARVEQFF. In DNA, the CDR3 is TGTGCCAGCAGCTTGGTTTTAGCGGGAGCTCGGGTTGAGCAGTTCTTC.